The 26 T cell receptor beta chains listed next were all sequenced from one sample in a study of T cell clones after liver transplantation. Assay used: immunoSEQ multiplex PCR; TCRdb lists only in-frame clones, some missing. The sample contains tens of thousands of clones, around nine tenths of which appear only once. The source was CD4+ T cells from blood, collected before liver transplant. The receptors shown here come from a human donor who received a liver transplant.

The chain has TRBV5-1 and TRBJ2-6; D unresolved. This CDR3 spans 14 amino acids. The ends were cut back, 0 bases at V and 1 base at J, with 2 bases in the middle. CDR1 is SGHRS, CDR2 YFSETQ, per germline. CDR3 sequence reads: CASSLDSGANVLTF. Here the CDR3 DNA reads TGCGCCAGCAGCTTGGATTCTGGGGCCAACGTCCTGACTTTC. The full variable domain, rest sourced from reference TRBV5-1 and TRBJ2-6, is KAGVTQTPRYLIKTRGQQVTLSCSPISGHRSVSWYQQTPGQGLQFLFEYFSETQRNKGNFPGRFSGRQFSNSRSEMNVSTLELGDSALYLCASSLDSGANVLTFGAGSRLTVL.

V is TRBV6-5 and J is TRBJ2-7, with D perhaps TRBD1 (6 bases). Trimming left V 0 bases short and J 6 bases short, with 15 bases between. The germline gives CDR1 MNHEY, CDR2 SVGAGI. The CDR3 covers 15 residues. The CDR3 loop is CASSYSGTPIREQYF. The CDR3 nucleotides read TGTGCCAGCAGTTACTCCGGGACACCTATTCGCGAGCAGTACTTC.

V is TRBV28 and J is TRBJ2-6; D might be TRBD2 (6 bases). CDR3 length: 18 amino acids. V was pared by 8 bases and J by 0 bases, with 20 bases between. CDR1 and CDR2 from the germline V gene are MDHEN and SYDVKM. The CDR3: CASDVGRSGLSGANVLTF. CDR3 nucleotides: TGTGCCAGCGACGTGGGACGGAGCGGGCTCTCTGGGGCCAACGTCCTGACTTTC. Combining the CDR3 with reference TRBV28 and TRBJ2-6 gives the whole variable domain DVKVTQSSRYLVKRTGEKVFLECVQDMDHENMFWYRQDPGLGLRLIYFSYDVKMKEKGDIPEGYSVSREKKERFSLILESASTNQTSMYLCASDVGRSGLSGANVLTFGAGSRLTVL.

CDR3 bases: TGTGCCAGCAGTTTACCCGCTAGTGGGGGAACTAATGAAAAACTGTTTTTT. It yields the protein CASSLPASGGTNEKLFF. The V and J genes are TRBV28 and TRBJ1-4; D possibly corresponds to TRBD1 (5 bases). This CDR3 comprises 17 residues. Germline V gives CDR1 MDHEN, CDR2 SYDVKM. Trimming left V 2 bases short and J 1 base short, with 14 bases between.

This chain connects TRBV6-5 to TRBJ2-7; no clear D. Trimming took 6 bases from V and 3 from J, leaving 12 bases between them. CDR3 length: 13 amino acids. From germline, CDR1 is MNHEY and CDR2 SVGAGI. The DNA of the CDR3 is TGTGCCAGCAGGCTCCAAAGTCGCTACGAGCAGTACTTC. It codes for CASRLQSRYEQYF.

The chain employs TRBV27 and TRBJ2-2; weak D call: TRBD2 (6 bases). The CDR3 extends over 16 amino acids. CDR1 MNHEY and CDR2 SMNVEV come from the germline V gene (reference sequence). With 7 bases removed from V and 6 bases from J, the gap between germline ends came to 21 bases. CDR3 region: CASKFMSGTGAGELFF. In nucleotides, the CDR3 is TGTGCCAGCAAGTTTATGTCGGGGACGGGGGCCGGGGAGCTGTTTTTT.

The chain recombines TRBV10-1 with TRBJ2-7, with D possibly TRBD2 on 5 matching bases. Per the germline V gene, CDR1 is WNHNN and CDR2 is SYGVQD (reference sequence). Trimming shortened V by 9 bases and J by 1 base, and 13 bases separated the two germline ends. CDR3 length: 13 residues. CDR3 sequence: CARIRGLSYEQYF. CDR3 bases: TGCGCCAGAATCCGCGGGCTATCCTACGAGCAGTACTTC.

The V call is TRBV5-6, the J call TRBJ2-1; the match to TRBD2 covers 11 bases. J lost 9 bases, V lost 3 bases, and 5 bases had no gene match. Looked up from germline, CDR1 is SGHDT and CDR2 is YYEEEE. The CDR3 consists of 14 residues. The CDR3 reads CASSYSGREVEQFF. Here the CDR3 DNA reads TGTGCCAGCAGCTATAGCGGGAGGGAGGTTGAGCAGTTCTTC.

The genes are TRBV7-2 and TRBJ2-7, with TRBD1 matching over 11 bases. Germline V gene sequence: CDR1 SGHTA, CDR2 FQGNSA. Losses at the gene ends were 2 bases for V and 6 bases for J; bases not matched to a gene: 6. This CDR3 is 15 amino acids long. CDR3: CASSLLGQGAGEQYF. The DNA of the CDR3 is TGTGCCAGCAGCTTACTCGGACAGGGGGCGGGCGAGCAGTACTTC. Full variable domain (missing parts from reference TRBV7-2 and TRBJ2-7): GAGVSQSPSNKVTEKGKDVELRCDPISGHTALYWYRQSLGQGLEFLIYFQGNSAPDKSGLPSDRFSAERTGGSVSTLTIQRTQQEDSAVYLCASSLLGQGAGEQYFGPGTRLTVT.

This chain uses TRBV12-5 with TRBJ1-1; D is ambiguous. The V end lost 2 bases, the J end lost 7 bases, and 5 bases lay between the germline ends. The CDR3 has 11 amino acids. Germline CDR1 LGHNT, CDR2 FRNRAP. Written as DNA, the CDR3 is TGTGCTAGTGGTTTGCAGTTTGAAGCTTTCTTT. Its translation is CASGLQFEAFF.

The chain recombines TRBV30 with TRBJ2-1, with unresolved D. V lost 5 bases, J lost 3 bases, and 17 bases lay in between. CDR1 and CDR2 (germline): GTSNPN, SVGIG (reference sequence). CDR3 length: 15 residues. CDR3 amino acids: CAWAISPRHYNEQFF. Here the CDR3 DNA reads TGTGCCTGGGCGATCTCACCCCGACACTACAATGAGCAGTTCTTC.

The chain carries TRBV19 and TRBJ2-7; D tentatively reads TRBD1 or TRBD2 (5 bases each). V shed 7 bases and J shed 1 base, with 17 bases lying between them. Per germline, CDR1 LNHDA and CDR2 SQIVND (reference sequence). This CDR3 contains 15 residues. CDR3 DNA: TGTGCCAGTATCACGGCCAGGGAGAGGTCCTACGAGCAGTACTTC. Its translation: CASITARERSYEQYF.

This chain links TRBV27 with TRBJ1-2; 8 bases line up with TRBD1. Looked up from germline, CDR1 is MNHEY and CDR2 is SMNVEV (reference sequence). With 2 bases clipped from V and 3 bases from J, the junction kept 5 bases outside the gene matches. The CDR3 loop spans 15 amino acids. CDR3 sequence reads: CASSLRTGKDYGYTF. The DNA of the CDR3 is TGTGCCAGCAGTTTACGGACAGGGAAGGACTATGGCTACACCTTC.

V gene TRBV28 combines with J gene TRBJ2-3, with D possibly TRBD1 on 6 matching bases. Germline assignment: CDR1 MDHEN and CDR2 SYDVKM. Trimming took 2 bases from V and 3 from J, leaving 15 bases between them. This CDR3 is 16 amino acids long. The chain's CDR3 is CASSLSRAGDTDTQYF. As DNA, the CDR3 is TGTGCCAGCAGTTTAAGCCGGGCAGGGGATACAGATACGCAGTATTTT. Variable domain in full (rest from reference TRBV28 and TRBJ2-3): DVKVTQSSRYLVKRTGEKVFLECVQDMDHENMFWYRQDPGLGLRLIYFSYDVKMKEKGDIPEGYSVSREKKERFSLILESASTNQTSMYLCASSLSRAGDTDTQYFGPGTRLTVL.

This clone was seen just once. J is TRBJ2-7 and V is TRBV19; TRBD2 matches 7 bases. The CDR3 consists of 18 residues. Trimming at V came to 3 bases and at J to 6 bases, leaving 20 bases not matched to a gene. Germline CDR1 and CDR2: LNHDA and SQIVND (reference sequence). CDR3 sequence (DNA): TGTGCCAGTAGTATGTTGACTAGAGGGGAGGGTAGATCAACCGAGCAGTACTTC. This codes for CASSMLTRGEGRSTEQYF.

CDR3 sequence reads: CASSRTSGRTGELFF. CDR3 bases: TGTGCCAGCAGTCGGACTAGCGGGAGAACCGGGGAGCTGTTTTTT. The chain links TRBV14 to TRBJ2-2; 13 bases match TRBD2. CDR1 SGHDN and CDR2 FVKESK come from the germline V gene. The CDR3 covers 15 residues. With V trimmed by 6 bases and J by 5 bases, 3 bases remained unmatched.

This clone occurred once. V gene TRBV19 combines with J gene TRBJ1-4; no definite D call. V was shortened by 4 bases and J by 0 bases, with 0 bases between the two germline ends. The CDR3 loop spans 12 amino acids. Germline V gene data show CDR1 as LNHDA and CDR2 as SQIVND (reference sequence). This CDR3 reads CASSTTNEKLFF. The CDR3 nucleotides read TGTGCCAGTAGTACAACTAATGAAAAACTGTTTTTT. Looking up the rest from reference TRBV19 and TRBJ1-4 gives the full variable domain: DGGITQSPKYLFRKEGQNVTLSCEQNLNHDAMYWYRQDPGQGLRLIYYSQIVNDFQKGDIAEGYSVSREKKESFPLTVTSAQKNPTAFYLCASSTTNEKLFFGSGTQLSVL.

The chain uses TRBV5-8 and TRBJ1-1; the D gene is possibly TRBD1 (6 bases). Germline lookup yields CDR1 SGHTS and CDR2 YDEGEE. Trimming took 10 bases from V and 3 from J, leaving 28 bases between them. This CDR3 spans 17 amino acids. This CDR3 reads CAESASRTDKEDTEAFF. CDR3 nucleotides: TGTGCCGAATCCGCGTCACGGACAGACAAAGAGGACACTGAAGCTTTCTTT.

The sample holds a few counts of this clone. The V gene is TRBV5-1, the J gene TRBJ2-3, with 7 nucleotides matching TRBD2. The length of the CDR3 is 15 residues. Losses at the gene ends were 2 bases for V and 0 bases for J; bases not matched to a gene: 3. Germline V gene sequence: CDR1 SGHRS, CDR2 YFSETQ. Here the CDR3 DNA reads TGCGCCAGCAGCTTACGTAGCGGGAGCACAGATACGCAGTATTTT. Residues: CASSLRSGSTDTQYF.

The chain is built from TRBV29-1 and TRBJ2-1, with 8 bases that match TRBD2. This CDR3 is built from 17 residues. The V gene end was trimmed by 5 bases and the J gene end by 5 bases; junction bases not matched to a gene: 17. CDR1 is SQVTM and CDR2 is ANQGSEA in the germline V gene. In DNA, the CDR3 is TGCAGCGTTTTTGGACTTAGCGGGACCCAGAGGAACAATGAGCAGTTCTTC. Translating it yields CSVFGLSGTQRNNEQFF.

This chain joins TRBV29-1 and TRBJ2-3; tentative D call: TRBD1 (6 bases). The germline V gene encodes CDR1 SQVTM and CDR2 ANQGSEA. Trimming shortened V by 8 bases and J by 0 bases, and 15 bases separated the two germline ends. The CDR3 contains 14 residues. The CDR3 reads CSTWDISSTDTQYF. CDR3 coding DNA: TGCAGCACTTGGGACATTTCTAGCACAGATACGCAGTATTTT.

This rearrangement joins TRBV19 to TRBJ2-7, with D possibly TRBD1 on 5 matching bases. The CDR3 has 13 amino acids. Trimming pared 5 bases from V and 0 bases from J, leaving 8 bases between. From germline, CDR1 is LNHDA and CDR2 SQIVND (reference sequence). CDR3 amino acids: CASSQGSSYEQYF. As DNA, the CDR3 is TGTGCCAGTAGTCAGGGTTCCTCCTACGAGCAGTACTTC.

The chain recombines TRBV10-3 with TRBJ2-7; 7 positions agree with TRBD2. V shed 0 bases and J 2 bases; nucleotides not matched to a gene: 4. This CDR3 comprises 15 residues. CDR1 and CDR2 from the germline V gene are ENHRY and SYGVKD. Here the CDR3 DNA reads TGTGCCATCAGTGAGTCTGGCGGGAGCCCCTACGAGCAGTACTTC. This encodes CAISESGGSPYEQYF.

The chain has TRBV29-1 and TRBJ2-1; 8 nucleotides line up with TRBD1. This CDR3 region has 14 residues. The V and J ends lost 6 bases and 4 bases, in that order; junction bases with no gene match: 8. From germline, CDR1 is SQVTM and CDR2 ANQGSEA. The CDR3 bases are TGCAGCGTAGGCCGGGACAGGAGATACAATGAGCAGTTCTTC. Translated: CSVGRDRRYNEQFF.

J is TRBJ2-6 and V is TRBV19; D is uncertain. The ends were cut back, 5 bases at V and 4 bases at J, with 12 bases in the middle. The germline CDR1 and CDR2 sequences are LNHDA and SQIVND (reference sequence). The CDR3 sequence is 15 residues long. The CDR3 DNA reads TGTGCCAGTAGTGCCCGCCAGGCCGGGGCCAACGTCCTGACTTTC. This encodes CASSARQAGANVLTF.

V is TRBV5-1 and J is TRBJ2-5; tentatively, D is TRBD2 (6 bases). The V end lost 7 bases, the J end lost 5 bases, and 18 bases lay between the germline ends. The length of the CDR3 is 14 residues. Per germline, CDR1 SGHRS and CDR2 YFSETQ. The CDR3 region is CASGGGTEGETQYF. CDR3 in DNA: TGCGCCAGCGGCGGCGGGACGGAGGGGGAGACCCAGTACTTC.